This T cell receptor beta chain is drawn from a study of radiotherapy plus CTLA-4 blockade in lung cancer. Study-level information: An objective response was seen in roughly 20% of patients, and disease control in 25% to 40%.

Turning to this clone: Antigen unknown.

Enrolled patients, whose metastatic non-small-cell lung cancer was chemo-refractory, received focal radiation plus CTLA-4 blockade with ipilimumab. From germline, CDR1 is GTSNPN and CDR2 SVGIG (reference sequence). The CDR3 consists of 13 residues. Trimming stripped 0 bases from V and 1 base from J, with 6 bases between. General study findings and limits: Blood TCR clones of tumor origin expanded after radiotherapy plus ipilimumab.

TCRdb's table, derived via immunoSEQ multiplex PCR, lists solely in-frame clones and lacks some. The sample lists 75,000 to 80,000 clones; approximately 86% were seen once. The chain recombines TRBV30 with TRBJ1-1; unclear D gene. The sample in question was peripheral blood, obtained from a patient treated with radiotherapy plus ipilimumab. The TCR originated in a human donor with non-small cell lung cancer who had stable disease on radiotherapy plus ipilimumab. The CDR3 DNA reads TGTGCCTGGAGTGTAGAGGCGAACACTGAAGCTTTCTTT. Its protein is CAWSVEANTEAFF. Full variable domain (missing parts from reference TRBV30 and TRBJ1-1): SQTIHQWPATLVQPVGSPLSLECTVEGTSNPNLYWYRQAAGRGLQLLFYSVGIGQISSEVPQNLSASRPQDRQFILSSKKLLLSDSGFYLCAWSVEANTEAFFGQGTRLTVV.